This T cell receptor beta chain comes out of a study of blood T cell repertoires in COVID-19. For the study at large: Samples came from the United States, Italy and Spain, spanning acute and convalescent COVID-19. T cells, B-cell-depleted T cells, or PBMCs provided the cDNA or gDNA that served as material.

The CDR3 sequence is 15 residues long. Germline V gives CDR1 MDHEN, CDR2 SYDVKM. J was trimmed by 4 bases and V by 0 bases; bases with no gene match: 2. In the authors' methods: Reference gene primer amplification gave nucleated cell count estimates. Produced via immunoSEQ multiplex PCR; TCRdb's table is partial and in-frame only. V and J calls and clone size are those listed in that table; D and trimming were worked out from the DNA. The data hold about 110,000 clones, with about 84% observed a single time. The chain couples TRBV28 to TRBJ1-5; 8 positions agree with TRBD1. The TCR comes from a woman in her sixties with acute or convalescent COVID-19. The sample consisted of peripheral blood. CDR3 sequence (DNA): TGTGCCAGCAGTTTATGGGACAGGGAAAATCAGCCCCAGCATTTT. Its protein is CASSLWDRENQPQHF.